Sequencing of this TCR beta chain was carried out in a study of T cells in localized non-small cell lung cancer. General observations from the study: Tumor trailed uninvolved adjacent lung in T cell clonality, which peaked there. Across samples, adjacent lung featured a median around 60 of the top 100 tumor clones. Longer overall survival was associated with a higher density of T cells in the blood.

V was shortened by 1 base and J by 0 bases, with 12 bases between the two germline ends. The CDR3 loop spans 16 amino acids. Germline V lookup: CDR1 LGHNA, CDR2 YSLEER. This clone is medium-sized (0.01 to 0.1%). Antigen specificity is unknown. Here immunoSEQ multiplex PCR was the method, and the copy in TCRdb shows in-frame clones only, minus some. The sample lists 50,000 to 70,000 clones, roughly 76% occurring once. The source of this sequence is a man aged 40 to 70 with stage II lung adenocarcinoma. Sample: PBMCs, taken before any cancer treatment. The chain is built from TRBV4-3 and TRBJ1-2; D call uncertain. This chain's CDR3 is CASSQAASDTNYGYTF. The CDR3 nucleotides are TGCGCCAGCAGCCAAGCTGCCAGCGACACTAACTATGGCTACACCTTC.